This T cell receptor beta chain is from a study of T cell responses to AZD1222 COVID-19 vaccine. Study results and limitations: The study reported that nearly half of spike-specific TCRs target unmutated variant regions. CD4 TCRs linked to vaccination spanned spike, dominating at 160-218 and 743-854.

V lost 3 bases and J lost 8; bases outside the gene matches: 9. This CDR3 region has 14 residues. From germline, CDR1 is SQVTM and CDR2 ANQGSEA. Pooling covered second doses at about 4 or about 12 weeks. Assay used: immunoSEQ multiplex PCR; TCRdb lists only in-frame clones, some missing. This repertoire shows approximately 210,000 clones, approximately 93% found once; its top ten account for around 3.7%. A word on this clone: Its antigen remains unidentified.

This chain links TRBV29-1 with TRBJ1-4; 7 positions match TRBD1. The source of this sequence is an adult who received the AZD1222 COVID-19 vaccine. The starting material was peripheral blood, obtained 28 days after the second AZD1222 dose. The CDR3 region is CSVEQQGFREKLFF. In DNA form, the CDR3 reads TGCAGCGTTGAGCAACAGGGGTTTAGAGAAAAACTGTTTTTT.